The sequence of this T cell receptor beta chain was determined in a study of T cells in Graves' hyperthyroidism and ophthalmopathy (dated by TCRdb to about 2019). Background on the whole study: Peripheral blood samples were taken at the time of initial diagnosis, prior to any treatment. TCR V-J signatures able to tell the groups apart were searched for in a discovery cohort of some 97 patients, of whom around 43 had Graves' ophthalmopathy and around 57 had stable Graves' hyperthyroidism. Prospective prediction of ophthalmopathy was tested in an independent validation cohort consisting of roughly 20 hyperthyroidism patients and some 17 patients who later progressed to ophthalmopathy. For training and testing, the 100 or so patients in the discovery cohort were randomly divided in a 7:3 ratio. The study also compared thyroid tissue and blood T-cell repertoires from roughly six Graves' hyperthyroidism patients. Once sampling was done, hyperthyroidism patients were given methimazole at a starting dose of 30 mg daily, whereas ophthalmopathy patients were given high-dose intravenous methylprednisolone. The paper describes TCR Vbeta CDR3 sequencing of 140 or so peripheral blood samples, made up of roughly 45 ophthalmopathy patients, 70 to 75 hyperthyroidism patients and 17 progressor patients. On the study overall, not on this receptor specifically: Sample size was not statistically predetermined, and blinding of investigators to group allocation was not performed. During validation, the model predicted progression to ophthalmopathy a median of around 7 months ahead of onset, with approximately 70% sensitivity and about 75% specificity. Most expanded thyroid clonotypes (frequency above 0.001) were also found in blood, which suggests that blood repertoires may mirror thyroid immune responses. In cross-validation, a model built on a 13 V-J signature told ophthalmopathy apart from stable hyperthyroidism with 87.88% sensitivity and about 81% specificity, and in testing the same model reached 80%/75%.

Ophthalmopathy patients had moderately to severely active disease, Clinical Activity Score of at least 3, NOSPECS grade of at least 4, and duration under 3 months. Exclusion was applied to patients with uncontrolled infections, other autoimmune diseases, pregnancy or lactation. Diagnoses relied on clinical symptoms, serum thyroxine and TRAb, thyroid ultrasound and orbital computed tomography. PBMCs were separated from 8 to 10 ml of fresh peripheral blood using Ficoll-Paque density gradient centrifugation. Total RNA was extracted with Trizol reagent, and quality was checked on an Agilent 2100 Bioanalyzer. This clonotype appeared many times. Its antigen remains unidentified. The sample holds no much larger clone one base away, and base qualities are not on file. V is cut back by 3 bases and J by 2 bases, with 7 bases in the junction unmatched. The germline V gene provides CDR1 SGHRS and CDR2 YFSETQ. The cysteine opens and the phenylalanine closes a CDR3 of 15 amino acids. The only DNA kept is the CDR3, 45 bases in frame from the first base.

TCR beta CDR3 regions were amplified from RNA transcripts. The first round of RT-PCR for the TCR CDR3 was performed with the HTBI primer set and the Qiagen OneStep RT-PCR kit. Libraries were constructed in a second round of multiplex PCR, after which size selection and purification were performed. Sequencing of the libraries was done on an Illumina HiSeq2000 using paired-end 100 bp reads. Concerning the study's data processing: SOAPnuke was used to process the raw data, removing reads that contained adapters or uncalled bases, had a mean Phred below 15, or lacked an exact match to the constant primer or identifier. High-quality paired reads were merged with COPE v1.2.5, and unique nucleotide sequences were defined as clonotypes. MiTCR v1.1 was used to align clonotypes to the IMGT TRBV, TRBD and TRBJ reference segments. Analysis was restricted to V-J combinations with a frequency above 0.0001, which covered 99% to 99.2% of repertoires. The TCS score was defined as the ratio of F50 (clonal expansion) to E x V (chaos), calculated using BLOSUM62-based TCRdist between CDR3 peptides within each V-J. Welch's t-statistics and random forest reduced 450 to 600 V-J features to roughly 13, which were used in a naive Bayes classifier (R e1071). In TCRdb, the public reads were trimmed at Q25 with fastp and aligned with MiXCR, with productive beta chains retained. CDR3 protein sequences are deduplicated, and each keeps its most common genes and DNA. The V and J calls and clone size are TCRdb's, not the authors'. This sample holds hundreds of thousands of distinct CDR3 sequences; under 15% were observed only once. Less than 15% of the sample comes from the top ten.

The sequence came from a man aged 18 to 29 with Graves' ophthalmopathy. Recombination connected TRBV5-1 to TRBJ2-7, and 8 junction bases match TRBD2. Sequencing was carried out using blood. In nucleotide form, the sequence is TGCGCCAGCAGCTCCAATAGCGGGGCTCCCTACGAGCAGTACTTC. This encodes CASSSNSGAPYEQYF.